This T cell receptor (beta chain) is drawn from a study of CXCR3-negative and CXCR3-positive naive CD8 T cells. TRB cDNA was prepared as libraries by UMI-labeled 5' RACE. TCRdb reanalyzed the 5' RACE reads and collapses them to one entry per CDR3 protein, without DNA. The table lists 85,000 to 130,000 distinct CDR3 sequences. In the case of this clonotype: As yet, its antigen is unknown.

General study findings and limits: CXCR3-negative naive cells had less hydrophobic TRB CDR3s than did CXCR3-positive naive cells. Naive cells used TRBV-TRBJ genes in much the same way whether CXCR3-negative or CXCR3-positive; memory cells did not.

The CDR3 covers 16 residues. Germline CDR1 reads SEHNR; CDR2 reads FQNEAQ (reference sequence). The chain couples TRBV7-9 to TRBJ1-3; as DNA is missing, the TRBD1 call by TCRdb cannot be tested. The TCR comes from a human donor in good health. Some clones in this sample may be carry-over from other donors' samples. The specimen sequenced was naive CXCR3+ CD8+ T cells from blood. Subset described: CD45RO-CCR7+CD27+CD95- naive CD8+ T cells expressing CXCR3 (TNR3+). The CDR3 region is CASSLANPRGGNTIYF.